These T cell receptor beta chains were read from a single sample in a study of Graves' ophthalmopathy and Graves' hyperthyroidism. TCRdb re-analysed the multiplex PCR reads in MiXCR, keeping a single row per CDR3 protein. Of around 670,000 distinct CDR3 sequences detected, 40% appear once; the ten largest clones hold 44%. Sequenced input: peripheral blood. These receptors originate from an adult man with Graves' ophthalmopathy. The CDR3 runs from the conserved cysteine through the conserved F or W. A D gene is named only where the DNA matches it firmly. The size entry is marked missing in some rows and otherwise reads once, few, many or a size class.

j_call v_call d_call clone_size cdr3_aa cdr3_nt
TRBJ2-3 TRBV7-9 - - CASSLEPPDTQYF TGTGCCAGCAGCCTGGAGCCCCCAGATACGCAGTATTTT
TRBJ2-7 TRBV7-2 - many CASSHAAGDPSYEQYF TGTGCCAGCAGCCACGCAGCCGGGGACCCCTCCTACGAGCAGTACTTC
TRBJ2-2 TRBV29-1 TRBD2 few CSVNDLAGESGELFF TGCAGCGTTAATGACCTAGCGGGAGAGTCCGGGGAGCTGTTTTTT
TRBJ1-2 TRBV12-3/TRBV12-4 TRBD1 - CASSRDRALTVF TGTGCCAGCAGCAGGGACAGGGCCCTGACTGTTTTC
TRBJ2-5 TRBV7-9 TRBD1 - CASSLGQGEQETQYF TGTGCCAGCAGCCTGGGACAGGGGGAACAAGAGACCCAGTACTTC
TRBJ1-6 TRBV20-1 - - CSAPGGATYNSPLHF TGCAGTGCCCCCGGCGGGGCGACCTATAATTCACCCCTCCACTTT
TRBJ1-5 TRBV12-3/TRBV12-4 - few CASSLSQGNNNQPQHF TGTGCCAGCAGTTTGTCACAGGGCAATAACAATCAGCCCCAGCATTTT
TRBJ1-3 TRBV20-1 - - CSARHPNSGNTIYF TGCAGTGCTAGGCACCCCAACTCTGGAAACACCATATATTTT
TRBJ2-2 TRBV9 - - CASSNSGELFF TGTGCCAGCAGCAACTCCGGGGAGCTGTTTTTT
TRBJ1-2 TRBV29-1 TRBD1 many CSDRQGANGYTF TGCAGCGACCGACAGGGGGCGAATGGCTACACCTTC
TRBJ2-6 TRBV4-1 - many CASSQATRAGANVLTF TGCGCCAGCAGCCAAGCGACCCGCGCAGGGGCCAACGTCCTGACTTTC
TRBJ1-3 TRBV12-3/TRBV12-4 TRBD1 - CASRGTGGLANTIYF TGTGCCAGCAGGGGAACAGGGGGCTTAGCGAACACCATATATTTT
TRBJ2-5 TRBV14 - - CASSQGVQGRVETQYF TGTGCCAGCAGCCAAGGGGTTCAGGGCAGGGTCGAGACCCAGTACTTC
TRBJ2-7 TRBV6-1 - - CASSYGLFSYEQYF TGTGCCAGCAGTTATGGATTGTTCTCCTACGAGCAGTACTTC
TRBJ1-1 TRBV29-1 - many CSVVLDNLNTEAFF TGCAGCGTTGTCTTGGACAACTTAAACACTGAAGCTTTCTTT
TRBJ1-1 TRBV7-9 - few CASSSSLSPMNTEAFF TGTGCCAGCAGCTCGTCGCTGTCCCCCATGAACACTGAAGCTTTCTTT
TRBJ2-7 TRBV7-3 - - CASSLDGVSGYEQYF TGTGCCAGCAGCCTCGACGGCGTCTCGGGCTACGAGCAGTACTTC
TRBJ2-5 TRBV20-1 TRBD1 - CRGEGADSRETQYF TGCAGGGGAGAGGGGGCGGACAGTAGGGAGACCCAGTACTTC
TRBJ2-7 TRBV25-1 - - CASSPGSSDSPLHF TGTGCCAGCAGCCCAGGTAGTTCGGATTCACCCCTCCACTTC
TRBJ1-5 TRBV19 TRBD1 few CASRRALTGLAQPQHF TGTGCCAGTAGAAGAGCGTTGACAGGGCTAGCTCAGCCCCAGCATTTT
TRBJ2-7 TRBV10-3 TRBD2 many CAISDRLAGDSYEQYF TGTGCCATCAGTGATCGACTAGCGGGAGACTCCTACGAGCAGTACTTC
TRBJ1-5 TRBV24-1 - - CASSYPGRQPQHF TGTGCCAGCAGTTACCCGGGACGTCAGCCCCAGCATTTT
TRBJ1-5 TRBV12-3/TRBV12-4 - - CASSEGGATEPQHF TGTGCCAGCAGTGAGGGTGGTGCCACTGAGCCCCAGCATTTT
TRBJ2-2 TRBV2 - - CAAGWQGSTGELFF TGTGCCGCGGGGTGGCAGGGGTCCACCGGGGAGCTGTTTTTT
TRBJ2-7 TRBV9 - few CASSADGPSYEQYF TGTGCCAGCAGCGCCGATGGGCCCTCCTACGAGCAGTACTTC
TRBJ2-6 TRBV2 TRBD1 - CASSQEQGGNVLTF TGTGCCAGCAGCCAAGAACAGGGGGGCAACGTCCTGACTTTC
TRBJ2-7 TRBV2 - many CASSDWGYEQYF TGTGCCAGCAGTGATTGGGGATACGAGCAGTACTTC
TRBJ1-5 TRBV15 - many CATGAGNVGSNQPQHF TGTGCCACGGGGGCAGGGAATGTGGGTAGCAATCAGCCCCAGCATTTT
TRBJ2-5 TRBV7-9 - - CASRDGGRQETQYF TGTGCCAGCAGAGACGGGGGTCGGCAAGAGACCCAGTACTTC